The clone carrying this T cell receptor beta chain was counted ten times or more. Its specificity is not known. The data were obtained in a study of T cells in Graves' hyperthyroidism and ophthalmopathy. Across the whole study: Peripheral blood was acquired at first diagnosis, ahead of any therapy whatsoever. Whole-study findings and limits: With a median lead of around 5.9 months before onset, the model predicted ophthalmopathy.

No progression to ophthalmopathy during 18 months of follow-up defined stable disease. Orbital computed tomography, thyroid ultrasound, serum thyroxine and TRAb, and clinical symptoms together informed the diagnoses. From RNA transcripts, TCR beta CDR3 regions were amplified. The HTBI primer set served for first-round RT-PCR of the TCR CDR3. TCRdb independently ran MiXCR on the multiplex PCR reads; one entry per CDR3 protein. The sample carries over 90,000 distinct CDR3 sequences, over 45% recorded once. Between the trimmed V and J ends, which lost 5 bases and 0 bases, there was a span of 10 bases. The CDR3 sequence is 15 residues long.

V gene TRBV12-3 or TRBV12-4 combines with J gene TRBJ2-2; D may be TRBD1 (5 bases). The material sequenced was blood. The receptor's source is a man aged 40-55 years with Graves' hyperthyroidism. As DNA, the CDR3 is TGTGCCAGCAGTCCCCCCAGGGCGAACACCGGGGAGCTGTTTTTT. This translates into CASSPPRANTGELFF.